This T cell receptor beta chain was sequenced for a study of cytomegalovirus exposure and HLA in healthy donors (dated 2017 in TCRdb). Broadly, across the study: The approximately 710 repertoires of the first cohort and the 95 to 150 validation repertoires were produced on the same platform, according to a later analysis. The aim of the study was to test whether cataloging public T cell receptors could identify signatures of past pathogen exposure. A separate validation cohort of about 110 different subjects was used in addition to the roughly 670-subject first cohort. The study combined high-throughput TCR immunosequencing, statistical association of individual TCRs with disease status, and machine learning to predict cytomegalovirus infection status. Overall study outcomes, separate from this receptor: The classifier was reported to diagnose cytomegalovirus status with high specificity and sensitivity in both the original cohort and the validation cohort. According to the authors, the approach could potentially be generalized to other disease states and immunological phenotypes. While some public TCRs were present in many individuals, most TCR sequences turned up only very rarely across donors. All 130 or so repertoires were used to score co-occurrence in the validation cohort in a later analysis, because that analysis had no HLA typing for the cohort. The study listed 164 TCR beta chains as associated with cytomegalovirus. In vitro tests confirmed that a few of the cytomegalovirus-associated TCR beta chains recognize cytomegalovirus antigens. Subsequent analysis determined that TCRs grouped into clusters in the first cohort also showed a tendency toward co-occurrence across the 120 or so validation repertoires, and approximately 94% of cluster scores exceeded 0.

From the cysteine through the phenylalanine, the CDR3 covers 14 amino acids. The read is trimmed to its CDR3 DNA, 42 bases read in frame from base 1. Germline trimming amounts to 3 bases on V and 4 bases on J, with 7 as the count of junction bases outside the gene matches. Taken from the germline V gene, the CDR1 and CDR2 loops are SGDLS and YYNGEE. On this clone: Its antigen is still unknown. No base qualities exist here, and no much larger clone lies one base off it.

The method was the immunoSEQ multiplex PCR assay. The study's processing was this. A statistical classification framework was built for diagnosing cytomegalovirus status from the catalog of TCR beta chain sequences. Here the immuneACCESS table is served through TCRdb, limited to in-frame sequences with V and J called. Missing clones are a known gap in these copies; in checked studies unresolved V genes cover under half, and the rest lacks a known reason. From that table come the V and J calls and clone size; the DNA was used to work out D and trimming. Counted in this sample were fewer than 350,000 clones; 70% to 90% of them appeared once. The ten largest clones represent about 0.99% of the sample. Separate from the approximately 690-subject first cohort, the validation cohort of around 130 subjects was the group to which the donors belonged.

The TCR comes from a woman aged 18 to 35 in good health and CMV-seronegative. Recombination connected TRBV9 to TRBJ2-7, and TRBD2 matches 7 of the central bases. The sample taken for sequencing was PBMCs. The CDR3 corresponds to CASSGTGTTYEQYF. The bases are TGTGCCAGCAGCGGTACCGGGACTACTTACGAGCAGTACTTC.